These 9 T cell receptor beta chains were sequenced from one sample in a study of cytomegalovirus exposure and HLA in healthy donors. Generated by immunoSEQ multiplex PCR, the TCRdb table keeps only in-frame clones and is missing some. This table holds approximately 110,000 clones, approximately 86% found once. The sequenced sample was PBMCs. The receptor source for this set is a woman between 18 and 29 years old in good health and CMV-seropositive.

The chain employs TRBV11-2 and TRBJ2-3; 8 bases agree with TRBD2. The CDR3 has 15 residues. The V gene's germline CDR1 is SGHAT and CDR2 FQNNGV. The V and J ends lost 3 bases and 7 bases, in that order; junction bases with no gene match: 9. The CDR3, as DNA: TGTGCCAGCAGCTTCCCTACGGGGGGGGCTCATACGCAGTATTTT. This encodes CASSFPTGGAHTQYF. The whole variable domain, filled in from reference TRBV11-2 and TRBJ2-3, reads EAGVAQSPRYKIIEKRQSVAFWCNPISGHATLYWYQQILGQGPKLLIQFQNNGVVDDSQLPKDRFSAERLKGVDSTLKIQPAKLEDSAVYLCASSFPTGGAHTQYFGPGTRLTVL.

The J gene is TRBJ2-3, the V gene TRBV6-5, with a tentative D call TRBD2 (6 bases). The CDR3 is made up of 12 amino acids. V lost 6 bases and J 4 bases, leaving 8 bases between the germline ends. From germline, CDR1 is MNHEY and CDR2 SVGAGI. The CDR3 reads CASRTGADTQYF. The DNA of the CDR3 is TGTGCCAGCAGGACGGGAGCAGATACGCAGTATTTT.

Written as DNA, the CDR3 is TGTGCCAGAAGCCCGTCGTCAGCGGGACACCTCAAGGACACAGATACGCAGTATTTT. This sequence encodes CARSPSSAGHLKDTDTQYF. The chain has TRBV5-3 and TRBJ2-3, with D perhaps matching TRBD2 (7 bases). TRBV5-3 is an open reading frame, and its role is uncertain. Trimming took 4 bases from V and 2 from J, leaving 26 bases between them. The CDR3 consists of 19 residues.

Worth noting for this clone: This CDR3 is also generated by other DNA sequences in the sample. This chain links TRBV11-1 with TRBJ2-5, with TRBD1 matching 9 bases. With V trimmed by 5 bases and J by 5 bases, 3 bases remained unmatched. Germline CDR1 is SGHAT and CDR2 is FQDESV (reference sequence). CDR3 length: 13 residues. The CDR3 nucleotides are TGTGCCAGCAGCAGAGACAGGGGGGAGACCCAGTACTTC. Amino acids: CASSRDRGETQYF.

The J gene is TRBJ1-2, the V gene TRBV18, with unresolved D. The V and J ends lost 6 bases and 10 bases respectively, with 21 bases between them. The CDR3 has 14 amino acids. Germline CDR1 KGHSH, CDR2 LQKENI. The CDR3 coding sequence is TGTGCCAGCTCCCCTGGGCCACATTCGTTGGACTACACCTTC. This codes for CASSPGPHSLDYTF.

The chain recombines TRBV9 with TRBJ1-3; D is undetermined. CDR3 length: 13 amino acids. V lost 3 bases, J lost 4 bases, and 8 bases lay in between. Germline lookup yields CDR1 SGDLS and CDR2 YYNGEE. The CDR3, as DNA: TGTGCCAGCAGCGCCGGCGGCGGAAACACCATATATTTT. This gives the protein CASSAGGGNTIYF.

The gene calls are TRBV13 and TRBJ1-2, with TRBD1 identical over 8 bases. This CDR3 is built from 15 residues. J lost 4 bases, V lost 4 bases, and 8 bases had no gene match. Germline CDR1 and CDR2: PRHDT and FYEKMQ (reference sequence). In DNA, the CDR3 is TGTGCCAGCAGCTCGGGGACAGGCCTCGGCTATGGCTACACCTTC. It encodes CASSSGTGLGYGYTF.

The gene calls are TRBV18 and TRBJ2-2; no reliable D call. CDR1 and CDR2 (germline): KGHSH, LQKENI. V was cut by 3 bases and J by 3 bases, with 11 bases left in between. The CDR3 covers 15 residues. CDR3 DNA sequence: TGTGCCAGCTCACCCCGTAGACAAGACACCGGGGAGCTGTTTTTT. Residues: CASSPRRQDTGELFF.

J is TRBJ2-3 and V is TRBV14, with 8 nucleotides matching TRBD1. The CDR3 totals 16 residues. Trimming took 6 bases from V and 2 from J; bases not matched to a gene: 10. Germline V gene data show CDR1 as SGHDN and CDR2 as FVKESK. CDR3 sequence reads: CASSLPGTGLTDTQYF. DNA for the CDR3: TGTGCCAGCAGTCTTCCCGGGACAGGTCTCACAGATACGCAGTATTTT.